The rows below give T cell receptor beta chains drawn from one sample of a study of blood T cell repertoires in COVID-19. The protocol was immunoSEQ multiplex PCR, while the TCRdb copy is restricted to in-frame clones and leaves out a portion. This sample yields around 200,000 clones, of which approximately 83% are seen a single time; under 5% belongs to the top ten. Material for sequencing was peripheral blood. Receptors originate from a man between 50 and 59 years old with active or convalescent COVID-19. The CDR3 runs from the conserved cysteine through the conserved F or W. The D gene is left open where the match is weak. Part of the rows lack a size; the others show once, few, many or a class for expanded clones.

>TRBJ2-2|TRBD1|TRBV29-1|.
TGCAGCGTTTTTGCACAGGGGGGAAACACCGGGGAGCTGTTTTTT
CSVFAQGGNTGELFF
>TRBJ1-1|.|TRBV19|.
TGTGCCAGTAGTGGGACGGGACTCACTGAAGCTTTCTTT
CASSGTGLTEAFF
>TRBJ2-7|TRBD2|TRBV30|.
TGTGCCTGGGGAGCGGGGGGGCTCGAGCAGTACTTC
CAWGAGGLEQYF
>TRBJ2-3|.|TRBV9|.
TGTGCCAGCAGCGTAGAACCGGGGCGGGGAGATACGCAGTATTTT
CASSVEPGRGDTQYF
>TRBJ1-1|.|TRBV21-1|.
TGTGCCAGCAGCGGCCCCCGCCACACTGAAGCTTTCTTT
CASSGPRHTEAFF
>TRBJ1-4|TRBD1|TRBV30|.
TGTGCCTGGAGCACAGGGGCTTGGTCCGTGGTTGAAAAACTGTTTTTT
CAWSTGAWSVVEKLFF
>TRBJ1-2|TRBD1|TRBV27|once
TGTGCCAGCAGTTTATCAGGGCAGGGGGCGAGGGGCTACACCTTC
CASSLSGQGARGYTF
>TRBJ1-5|TRBD1|TRBV23-1|.
TGCGCCAGCAGTCAATCCGGGACAGGGGGCAATCAGCCCCAGCATTTT
CASSQSGTGGNQPQHF
>TRBJ1-2|TRBD1|TRBV7-8|.
TGTGCCAGCAGCTTAAGCGGGACAGGCGGCTACACCTTC
CASSLSGTGGYTF
>TRBJ2-7|TRBD1|TRBV4-1|.
TGCGCCAGCTCACAGGGGCCCCTCGAACTGCAGTACTTC
CASSQGPLELQYF
>TRBJ2-1|.|TRBV6-6|.
TGTGCCAGCAGCCCCGGGGTTGAGCAGTTCTTC
CASSPGVEQFF
>TRBJ2-3|.|TRBV18|.
TGTGCCAGCTCACCCGGAGCTAGCACAGATACGCAGTATTTT
CASSPGASTDTQYF
>TRBJ1-1|.|TRBV14|.
TGTGCCAGCAGCCGCCAGACACCCCGGTCCACTGAAGCTTTCTTT
CASSRQTPRSTEAFF
>TRBJ1-2|TRBD1|TRBV6-5|.
TGTGCCAGCAGTTTGGGACACCACAGGGGAGGCTACACCTTC
CASSLGHHRGGYTF
>TRBJ2-1|TRBD2|TRBV7-8|.
TGTGCCAGCAGCCCCCGGACTAGCGGGGGAAAAAAGTTCTTC
CASSPRTSGGKKFF
>TRBJ2-1|TRBD2|TRBV6-5|once
TGTGCCAGCAGCCCCACTAGCGGGGAGGGGAATGAGCAGTTCTTC
CASSPTSGEGNEQFF